Described below is a single TCR beta chain sequence and its context. The data were taken from a study of blood T cell repertoires in COVID-19. Study at large: Both acute and convalescent COVID-19 samples were obtained from the United States, Italy and Spain. T cells, B-cell-depleted T cells, or PBMCs provided the cDNA or gDNA that served as material.

The CDR3 totals 14 residues. The V and J ends lost 6 bases and 3 bases respectively, with 11 bases between them. Germline CDR1 MRHNA, CDR2 SNTAGT. In the study's own analysis: Reference gene primer amplification gave nucleated cell count estimates. The table came from immunoSEQ multiplex PCR; TCRdb's copy has only in-frame clones and leaves some out. The DNA gave D and trimming, while V, J and clone size come from that table. The sample has over 30,000 clones, approximately 91% seen once. The chain recombines TRBV6-4 with TRBJ2-2, with D possibly being TRBD2 (6 bases). The sequence was obtained from a man aged 65 to 85 with active COVID-19. Material for sequencing was peripheral blood. CDR3 DNA sequence: TGTGCCAGCAGCTCAGGGACTGACACCGGGGAGCTGTTTTTT. This encodes CASSSGTDTGELFF.